This T cell receptor (beta chain) was sequenced during a study of CD8 T cells in ankylosing spondylitis. Whole-study results and caveats: Eight highly homologous variants formed a TCR beta motif that appeared characteristic of ankylosing spondylitis blood.

For this clonotype: Its antigen remains unknown.

TCRdb re-called the 5' RACE reads through MiXCR, storing one row per CDR3 protein. The sample records some 700,000 distinct CDR3 sequences, roughly 19% being singletons. CDR3 length: 16 amino acids. V shed 6 bases and J 3 bases; nucleotides not matched to a gene: 8. Material for sequencing was blood, either unsorted or a sorted T cell fraction (not recorded which). The chain recombines TRBV12-3 or TRBV12-4 with TRBJ2-5; TRBD2 aligns across 12 bases. This receptor was obtained from a male donor with ankylosing spondylitis. The CDR3 loop reads CASSSTSGGEKETQYF. CDR3 in DNA: TGTGCCAGCAGCTCGACTAGCGGGGGAGAAAAAGAGACCCAGTACTTC.